This entry lists 19 T cell receptor beta chains sequenced from one sample in a study of CD8 T cells in Susac syndrome. With random hexamers, reverse transcription was performed on about 0.5 to 1 ug of RNA. TCRdb processed the immunoSEQ multiplex PCR reads anew with MiXCR; each CDR3 protein has one entry. The sample includes approximately 260,000 distinct CDR3 sequences, 96% seen only once; the top ten take about 0.1%. The sequencing input was CD4+ T cells from PBMCs. The receptor set was obtained from a human donor with Susac syndrome.

This CDR3 reads CASSPDLREGYTF. In DNA form, the CDR3 reads TGTGCCAGCTCACCGGACCTCCGGGAAGGCTACACCTTC. The chain joins TRBV18 to TRBJ1-2; D call uncertain. In germline, CDR1 is KGHSH, CDR2 LQKENI. V was cut by 3 bases and J by 8 bases, with 13 bases left in between. The CDR3 is 13 amino acids.

This clonotype has only one observation. The chain couples TRBV27 to TRBJ2-2, with 8 bases aligning to TRBD2. This CDR3 region has 15 residues. Per the germline V gene, CDR1 is MNHEY and CDR2 is SMNVEV (reference sequence). Trimming took 6 bases from V and 0 from J; bases not matched to a gene: 3. CDR3 amino acids: CASSPGLANTGELFF. The CDR3 region has the DNA TGTGCCAGCAGCCCGGGACTAGCGAACACCGGGGAGCTGTTTTTT.

J is TRBJ2-3 and V is TRBV18; 10 bases line up with TRBD2. V gave up 2 bases and J gave up 1 base; unmatched junction bases: 6. CDR1 and CDR2 (germline): KGHSH, LQKENI. The length of the CDR3 is 17 residues. CDR3 residues: CASSPTLAGGRTDTQYF. The CDR3 DNA reads TGTGCCAGCTCACCAACCTTAGCGGGAGGCCGCACAGATACGCAGTATTTT.

V gene TRBV20-1 combines with J gene TRBJ2-5, with 8 positions matching TRBD2. This CDR3 region has 15 residues. Germline assignment: CDR1 DFQATT and CDR2 SNEGSKA (reference sequence). V shed 2 bases and J 5 bases; nucleotides not matched to a gene: 10. The CDR3 nucleotides are TGCAGTGCTAGATTATCATACGGGAGGGCTGAGACCCAGTACTTC. Amino acid sequence: CSARLSYGRAETQYF.

This clonotype was detected only once. The chain is built from TRBV9 and TRBJ2-7; 16 nucleotides agree with TRBD2. The CDR3 runs to 18 residues. J lost 2 bases, V lost 0 bases, and 5 bases had no gene match. The germline V gene has CDR1 SGDLS and CDR2 YYNGEE. Here the CDR3 reads CASSVDPGTSGRAYEQYF. In nucleotides, the CDR3 is TGTGCCAGCAGCGTAGACCCCGGGACTAGCGGGAGGGCCTACGAGCAGTACTTC.

The rearrangement joins TRBV6-4 to TRBJ2-1; D not resolved. Trimming pared 4 bases from V and 1 base from J, leaving 17 bases between. The CDR3 is made up of 17 amino acids. The germline gives CDR1 MRHNA, CDR2 SNTAGT. CDR3 amino acids: CASSGYQSGSSYNEQFF. In DNA form, the CDR3 reads TGTGCCAGCAGTGGATATCAGTCGGGTAGTTCCTACAATGAGCAGTTCTTC.

The rearrangement joins TRBV20-1 to TRBJ2-7, with unresolved D. This CDR3 region has 13 residues. The V and J ends lost 5 bases and 8 bases respectively, with 19 bases between them. CDR1 is DFQATT and CDR2 is SNEGSKA in the germline V gene (reference sequence). As DNA, the CDR3 is TGCAGTGCTGCGGACCCTACCTACGATAAGCAGTACTTC. Amino acid sequence: CSAADPTYDKQYF.

V is TRBV10-3 and J is TRBJ2-7, with a weak D call TRBD1 (5 bases). The CDR3 loop spans 12 amino acids. Between the trimmed V and J ends, which lost 11 bases and 5 bases, there was a span of 16 bases. The germline V gene has CDR1 ENHRY and CDR2 SYGVKD. The CDR3 spells CASRWGSDEQYF. CDR3 bases: TGTGCCTCCCGGTGGGGCAGCGACGAGCAGTACTTC.

V and J are TRBV30 and TRBJ2-1; TRBD1 agrees at 10 bases. CDR3 length: 16 residues. CDR1 is GTSNPN and CDR2 is SVGIG in the germline V gene (reference sequence). The ends lost 6 bases at V and 4 bases at J; junction bases unmatched: 12. CDR3 nucleotides: TGTGCCTGTCTCCAAGGGGCGGGACAGGGGTACAATGAGCAGTTCTTC. Protein sequence: CACLQGAGQGYNEQFF. Full variable domain (missing parts from reference TRBV30 and TRBJ2-1): SQTIHQWPATLVQPVGSPLSLECTVEGTSNPNLYWYRQAAGRGLQLLFYSVGIGQISSEVPQNLSASRPQDRQFILSSKKLLLSDSGFYLCACLQGAGQGYNEQFFGPGTRLTVL.

The J gene is TRBJ2-2, the V gene TRBV29-1; D gene uncertain. The CDR3 extends over 14 amino acids. V lost 6 bases and J lost 2, with 13 bases in between. CDR1 is SQVTM and CDR2 is ANQGSEA in the germline V gene. CDR3 protein: CSVSRLENTGELFF. The CDR3 DNA is TGCAGCGTCTCTCGTCTAGAAAACACCGGGGAGCTGTTTTTT.

The rearrangement uses TRBV21-1 and TRBJ2-5; the table's D call, TRBD1, has no DNA check behind it. TRBV21-1 constitutes a pseudogene. CDR3 length equals 17 residues. The CDR3 coding sequence is TGTGCCAGCAGCAAAGGCGACGGGGGGGAGAGTGTGGAGACCCAGTACTTC. It encodes CASSKGDGGESVETQYF.

J is TRBJ2-4 and V is TRBV12-3 or TRBV12-4, with a possible D match to TRBD2 (6 bases). V was trimmed by 5 bases and J by 6 bases, leaving 14 bases between them. There are 14 residues in the CDR3. The DNA for the CDR3 is TGTGCCAGCAGTCCCGGGATGCGGGGAAACATTCAGTACTTC. This codes for CASSPGMRGNIQYF.

The CDR3: CASRFDRGLNTEAFF. The CDR3 DNA reads TGTGCCAGCAGGTTTGACAGGGGGCTAAACACTGAAGCTTTCTTT. The V call is TRBV27, the J call TRBJ1-1, with 10 bases matching TRBD1. The junction had 6 bases not matched to a gene; V was cut back by 6 bases and J by 2 bases. This CDR3 region has 15 residues. Germline lookup yields CDR1 MNHEY and CDR2 SMNVEV (reference sequence).

The genes are TRBV30 and TRBJ2-1; D gene ambiguous. This CDR3 region has 13 residues. V was cut by 3 bases and J by 4 bases, with 10 bases left in between. Germline V CDR1 and CDR2: GTSNPN, SVGIG (reference sequence). Here the CDR3 reads CAWSYTTYNEQFF. CDR3 in DNA: TGTGCCTGGAGCTATACGACGTACAATGAGCAGTTCTTC.

This chain uses TRBV11-2 with TRBJ2-7; D is unclear. V gave up 1 base and J gave up 6 bases, with 16 bases separating them. The germline V gene encodes CDR1 SGHAT and CDR2 FQNNGV. The CDR3 spans 15 residues. The CDR3 spells CASSLAGPAGSEQYF. The DNA of the CDR3 is TGTGCCAGCAGCTTAGCGGGTCCAGCCGGCTCCGAGCAGTACTTC.

The genes are TRBV20-1 and TRBJ2-7; D is possibly TRBD2 (6 bases). Germline V gene sequence: CDR1 DFQATT, CDR2 SNEGSKA (reference sequence). V was shortened by 6 bases and J by 0 bases, with 15 bases between the two germline ends. The CDR3 has 14 residues. The CDR3 sequence is CSAHPGTRSYEQYF. The CDR3 bases are TGCAGTGCCCACCCCGGGACTCGCTCCTACGAGCAGTACTTC.

V gene TRBV25-1 combines with J gene TRBJ2-7; no reliable D call. This CDR3 has 12 amino acids. Germline CDR1 is MGHDK and CDR2 is SYGVNS. Trimming took 7 bases from V and 6 from J, leaving 13 bases between them. CDR3 DNA sequence: TGTGCCAGCACCGGACGGTCAAGCGAGCAGTACTTC. This gives the protein CASTGRSSEQYF.

This sequence joins TRBV14 and TRBJ2-6; D is ambiguous. CDR3 length: 13 amino acids. Looked up from germline, CDR1 is SGHDN and CDR2 is FVKESK. The ends were cut back, 1 base at V and 8 bases at J, with 6 bases in the middle. The CDR3 protein is CASSQGHPNVLTF. CDR3 in DNA: TGTGCCAGCAGCCAAGGACACCCCAACGTCCTGACTTTC.

This clonotype was detected only once. V usage is TRBV29-1 and J usage is TRBJ2-5, with D possibly being TRBD2 (5 bases). The V gene lost 0 bases and the J gene lost 5 bases, with 16 bases spanning the gap. Germline CDR1 is SQVTM and CDR2 is ANQGSEA. The CDR3 covers 15 residues. CDR3 nucleotides: TGCAGCGTTGAAGATCTTCCCGCGGGTTGGGAGACCCAGTACTTC. It codes for CSVEDLPAGWETQYF.